This section outlines one T cell receptor (beta chain) sequence together with its context. Its antigen is not identified. This specimen comes from a study of cytomegalovirus exposure and HLA in healthy donors. Broader study findings: Several of the most significant clusters appeared, in a later analysis, to be linked to common viral pathogens.

The PCR had 60 Vbeta and 13 Jbeta primers. The method was immunoSEQ multiplex PCR; TCRdb's version includes in-frame clones alone and lacks a portion of them. The sample comprises under 250,000 clones, over 75% of which are singletons, and 1.3% rests with the top ten. This clonotype was obtained from a human donor in good health. Sequencing was carried out using PBMCs.

In DNA, the CDR3 is TGTGCCAGCAGTTACTCGGGGGGTAGCAATCAGCCCCAGCATTTT. This encodes CASSYSGGSNQPQHF. The chain employs TRBV6-5 and TRBJ1-5; D is perhaps TRBD1 (5 bases). The CDR3 loop spans 15 amino acids. The germline gives CDR1 MNHEY, CDR2 SVGAGI. Trimming left V 0 bases short and J 0 bases short, with 6 bases between.